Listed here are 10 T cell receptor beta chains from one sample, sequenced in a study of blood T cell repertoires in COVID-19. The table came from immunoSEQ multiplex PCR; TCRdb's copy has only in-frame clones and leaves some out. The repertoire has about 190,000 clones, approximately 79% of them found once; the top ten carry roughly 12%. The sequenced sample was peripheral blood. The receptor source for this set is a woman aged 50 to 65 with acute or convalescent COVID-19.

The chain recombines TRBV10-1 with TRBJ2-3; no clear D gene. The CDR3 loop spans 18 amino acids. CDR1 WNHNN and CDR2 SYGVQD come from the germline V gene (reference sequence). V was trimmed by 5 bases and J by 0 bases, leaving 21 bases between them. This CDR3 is CASSPPRPIVSSTDTQYF. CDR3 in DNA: TGCGCCAGCAGTCCTCCGCGGCCCATAGTTTCTAGCACAGATACGCAGTATTTT.

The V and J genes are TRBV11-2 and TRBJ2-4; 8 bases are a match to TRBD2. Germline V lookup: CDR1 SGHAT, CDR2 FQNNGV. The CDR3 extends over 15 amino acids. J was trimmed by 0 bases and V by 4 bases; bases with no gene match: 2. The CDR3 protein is CASSSGGIAKNIQYF. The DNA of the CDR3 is TGTGCCAGCAGCTCGGGGGGGATAGCCAAAAACATTCAGTACTTC. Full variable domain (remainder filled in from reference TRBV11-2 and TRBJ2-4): EAGVAQSPRYKIIEKRQSVAFWCNPISGHATLYWYQQILGQGPKLLIQFQNNGVVDDSQLPKDRFSAERLKGVDSTLKIQPAKLEDSAVYLCASSSGGIAKNIQYFGAGTRLSVL.

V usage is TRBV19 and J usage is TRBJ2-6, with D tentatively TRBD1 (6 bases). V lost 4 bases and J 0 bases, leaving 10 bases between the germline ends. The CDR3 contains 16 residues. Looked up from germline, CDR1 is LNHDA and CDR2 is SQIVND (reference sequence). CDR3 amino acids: CASSRTAVSGANVLTF. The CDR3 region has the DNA TGTGCCAGTAGTAGGACAGCGGTCTCTGGGGCCAACGTCCTGACTTTC.

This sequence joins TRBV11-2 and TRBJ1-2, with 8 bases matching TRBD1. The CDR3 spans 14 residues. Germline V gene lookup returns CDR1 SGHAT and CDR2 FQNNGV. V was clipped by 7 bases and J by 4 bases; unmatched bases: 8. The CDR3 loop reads CASTIQGGTYGYTF. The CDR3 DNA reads TGTGCCAGCACCATACAGGGGGGGACCTATGGCTACACCTTC. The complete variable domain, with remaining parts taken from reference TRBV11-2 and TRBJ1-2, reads EAGVAQSPRYKIIEKRQSVAFWCNPISGHATLYWYQQILGQGPKLLIQFQNNGVVDDSQLPKDRFSAERLKGVDSTLKIQPAKLEDSAVYLCASTIQGGTYGYTFGSGTRLTVV.

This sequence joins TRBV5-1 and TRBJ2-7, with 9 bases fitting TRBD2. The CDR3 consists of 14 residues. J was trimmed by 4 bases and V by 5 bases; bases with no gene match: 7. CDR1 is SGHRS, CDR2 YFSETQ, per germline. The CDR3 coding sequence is TGCGCCAGCAGTGGGCTAGCGGGAACGTACGAGCAGTACTTC. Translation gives CASSGLAGTYEQYF.

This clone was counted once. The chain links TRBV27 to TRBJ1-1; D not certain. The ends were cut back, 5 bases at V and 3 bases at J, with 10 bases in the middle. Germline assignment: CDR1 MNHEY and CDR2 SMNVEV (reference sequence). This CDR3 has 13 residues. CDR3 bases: TGTGCCAGCAGTGAGAACCGGGACACTGAAGCTTTCTTT. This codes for CASSENRDTEAFF.

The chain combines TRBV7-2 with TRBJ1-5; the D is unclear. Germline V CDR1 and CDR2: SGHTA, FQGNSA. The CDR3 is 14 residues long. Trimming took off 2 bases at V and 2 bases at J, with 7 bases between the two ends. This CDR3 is CASSLRVGNQPQHF. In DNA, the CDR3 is TGTGCCAGCAGCTTACGAGTGGGCAATCAGCCCCAGCATTTT.

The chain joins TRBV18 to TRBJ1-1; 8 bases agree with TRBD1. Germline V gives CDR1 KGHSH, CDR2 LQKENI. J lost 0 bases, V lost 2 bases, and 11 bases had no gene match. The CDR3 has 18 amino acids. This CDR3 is CASSPIRDRSLMNTEAFF. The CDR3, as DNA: TGTGCCAGCTCACCAATAAGGGACAGGAGCCTCATGAACACTGAAGCTTTCTTT.

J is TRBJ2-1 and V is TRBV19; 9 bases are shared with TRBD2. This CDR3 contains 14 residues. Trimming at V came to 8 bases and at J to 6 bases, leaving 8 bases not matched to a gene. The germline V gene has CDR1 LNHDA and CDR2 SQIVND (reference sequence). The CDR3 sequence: CASGRGGLFNEQFF. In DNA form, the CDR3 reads TGTGCCAGTGGGCGGGGGGGGCTCTTCAATGAGCAGTTCTTC.

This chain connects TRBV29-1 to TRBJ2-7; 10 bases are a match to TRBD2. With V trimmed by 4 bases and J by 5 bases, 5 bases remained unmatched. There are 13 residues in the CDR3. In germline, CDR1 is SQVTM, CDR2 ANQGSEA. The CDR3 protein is CSVAPSGSHEQYF. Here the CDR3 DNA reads TGCAGCGTTGCTCCTAGCGGGAGCCACGAGCAGTACTTC.